Following are 27 T cell receptor beta chains from one sample sequenced in a study of identical twins. MiXCR, applied by TCRdb to the 5' RACE reads, yields one record per CDR3 protein. This sample has about 530,000 distinct CDR3 sequences, with around 24% found just once. These data are also associated with another study on yellow fever vaccine responses in identical twins.

The source material was CD4+ T cells sorted from blood. The receptors come from a woman aged 18-29 years in good health.

The V call is TRBV2, the J call TRBJ2-1; D is possibly TRBD1 or TRBD2 (5 bases each). V was clipped by 6 bases and J by 8 bases, with 14 bases between them. The germline V gene encodes CDR1 SNHLY and CDR2 FYNNEI. This CDR3 is built from 13 residues. The CDR3 sequence is CASSEQRGDEQFF. DNA for the CDR3: TGTGCCAGCAGCGAGCAACGGGGCGATGAGCAGTTCTTC.

This sequence joins TRBV7-2 and TRBJ2-5, with D unresolved. Germline CDR1 and CDR2: SGHTA and FQGNSA. The CDR3 loop spans 15 amino acids. Trimming shortened V by 1 base and J by 1 base, and 10 bases separated the two germline ends. CDR3 loop: CASSLVATIQETQYF. Here the CDR3 DNA reads TGTGCCAGCAGCTTAGTGGCCACCATCCAAGAGACCCAGTACTTC. Full variable domain (remainder filled in from reference TRBV7-2 and TRBJ2-5): GAGVSQSPSNKVTEKGKDVELRCDPISGHTALYWYRQSLGQGLEFLIYFQGNSAPDKSGLPSDRFSAERTGGSVSTLTIQRTQQEDSAVYLCASSLVATIQETQYFGPGTRLLVL.

The chain carries TRBV28 and TRBJ2-1; D unclear. The ends were cut back, 6 bases at V and 7 bases at J, with 10 bases in the middle. CDR3 length equals 12 residues. Germline loops: CDR1 MDHEN, CDR2 SYDVKM. The CDR3 loop reads CASSQLPNEQFF. The CDR3 DNA reads TGTGCCAGCAGCCAACTACCGAATGAGCAGTTCTTC.

The CDR3 sequence: CATSGIGYEQFF. DNA for the CDR3: TGTGCCACCAGTGGCATTGGCTATGAGCAGTTCTTC. This chain connects TRBV24-1 to TRBJ2-1; D is uncertain. The CDR3 runs 12 residues. The V and J ends lost 5 bases and 8 bases respectively, with 9 bases between them. Germline-derived CDR1 and CDR2 are KGHDR and SFDVKD.

In the case of this clonotype: The junction shows a germline mismatch at one end, possibly a read error. The chain recombines TRBV5-6 with TRBJ1-1; no clear D gene. CDR3 length: 15 residues. The V gene's germline CDR1 is SGHDT and CDR2 YYEEEE. CDR3 in amino acids: CASSPVNGLDTEVFF. CDR3 in DNA: TGTGCCAGCAGCCCCGTGAACGGTTTAGACACTGAAGTTTTCTTT.

This clonotype was seen a handful of times. This chain joins TRBV12-3 or TRBV12-4 and TRBJ2-7; 8 bases map to TRBD1. V shed 7 bases, J shed 2 bases, and the junction held 13 bases outside the gene matches. CDR3 length: 16 amino acids. The CDR3 bases are TGTGCCAGCACTCCCTGCGGGACAGGAGGGCCCTACGAGCAGTACGTC. Translating it yields CASTPCGTGGPYEQYV.

This clonotype came up a few times. The gene calls are TRBV5-1 and TRBJ2-5; 11 nucleotides align to TRBD2. The CDR3 spans 16 residues. Germline V gives CDR1 SGHRS, CDR2 YFSETQ. J lost 1 base, V lost 4 bases, and 6 bases had no gene match. CDR3 DNA: TGCGCCAGCAGCCACGGACTAGCGGGTTTCCAAGAGACCCAGTACTTC. Translation gives CASSHGLAGFQETQYF.

The chain carries TRBV10-2 and TRBJ1-3; perhaps TRBD1 as D (5 bases). The CDR3 is made up of 16 amino acids. CDR1 and CDR2 from the germline V gene are WSHSY and SAAADI. Between the trimmed V and J ends, which lost 0 bases and 2 bases, there was a span of 11 bases. This CDR3 is CASSESARVAGNTIYF. CDR3 sequence (DNA): TGCGCCAGCAGTGAGTCGGCCAGGGTAGCTGGAAACACCATATATTTT.

J is TRBJ2-3 and V is TRBV10-1, with a possible D match to TRBD2 (6 bases). The V gene lost 5 bases and the J gene lost 0 bases, with 18 bases spanning the gap. CDR3 length: 17 amino acids. Per the germline V gene, CDR1 is WNHNN and CDR2 is SYGVQD (reference sequence). The CDR3 DNA reads TGCGCCAGCAGTTCCTTTTCAGGAGGGACTAGCACAGATACGCAGTATTTT. Protein sequence: CASSSFSGGTSTDTQYF.

The chain joins TRBV2 to TRBJ2-3; TRBD2 aligns across 8 bases. The CDR3 extends over 14 amino acids. CDR1 is SNHLY, CDR2 FYNNEI, per germline. Trimming cost V 4 bases and J 2 bases; bases outside gene matches: 2. CDR3 loop: CASSVGLDTDTQYF. The CDR3 region has the DNA TGTGCCAGCAGTGTGGGACTAGACACAGATACGCAGTATTTT.

Here the CDR3 DNA reads TGTGCCAGCAGTTTGGATCGGGTCAGGTGGGAGACCCAGTACTTC. It translates to CASSLDRVRWETQYF. The chain has TRBV28 and TRBJ2-5; D is ambiguous. The germline V gene encodes CDR1 MDHEN and CDR2 SYDVKM. Trimming cost V 3 bases and J 5 bases, with 16 bases left between them. The CDR3 runs 15 residues. The full variable domain, its missing parts supplied by reference TRBV28 and TRBJ2-5, is DVKVTQSSRYLVKRTGEKVFLECVQDMDHENMFWYRQDPGLGLRLIYFSYDVKMKEKGDIPEGYSVSREKKERFSLILESASTNQTSMYLCASSLDRVRWETQYFGPGTRLLVL.

This clonotype was seen a handful of times. The DNA of the CDR3 is TGTGCCAGCAGCGTAGCCCCTTTAAATGAGCAGTTCTTC. Protein: CASSVAPLNEQFF. The chain couples TRBV9 to TRBJ2-1, with D hard to call. This CDR3 has 13 amino acids. Per the germline V gene, CDR1 is SGDLS and CDR2 is YYNGEE. Trimming took off 0 bases at V and 7 bases at J, with 8 bases between the two ends.

This clonotype was seen a few times. The rearrangement uses TRBV5-1 and TRBJ1-1, with 7 bases lining up with TRBD1. Germline V gene data show CDR1 as SGHRS and CDR2 as YFSETQ. The CDR3 loop spans 15 amino acids. Trimming removed 4 bases from V and 1 base from J; junction bases left unmatched: 7. The CDR3 DNA follows: TGCGCCAGCAGCGGAAGACAGGGACAGAACACTGAAGCTTTCTTT. Encoded protein: CASSGRQGQNTEAFF.

This clonotype was seen a few times. V gene TRBV7-3 combines with J gene TRBJ2-1, with 7 bases lining up with TRBD2. Germline loops: CDR1 SGHTA, CDR2 FQGTGA. V shed 0 bases and J 2 bases; nucleotides not matched to a gene: 7. The CDR3 is 17 amino acids. The DNA for the CDR3 is TGTGCCAGCAGCTTAACCGGGGGTCTAGCGGCCTACAATGAGCAGTTCTTC. Protein: CASSLTGGLAAYNEQFF.

Ten or more counts support this clonotype. The CDR3 coding sequence is TGTGCCAGCAGTACCCTGGAGACCCAGTACTTC. Residues: CASSTLETQYF. The chain recombines TRBV12-3 or TRBV12-4 with TRBJ2-5; D uncertain. This CDR3 comprises 11 residues. Trimming took 5 bases from V and 5 from J, leaving 6 bases between them.

CDR3: CASSLTQGAGAFF. The CDR3 DNA follows: TGTGCCAGCAGTTTAACACAGGGGGCGGGAGCTTTCTTT. The chain carries TRBV12-3 or TRBV12-4 and TRBJ1-1; 9 bases align to TRBD1. This CDR3 comprises 13 residues. V gave up 2 bases and J gave up 10 bases; unmatched junction bases: 5.

This clonotype came up a few times. The V gene is TRBV7-9, the J gene TRBJ1-1; 10 bases align to TRBD1. Germline V lookup: CDR1 SEHNR, CDR2 FQNEAQ (reference sequence). V shed 5 bases and J 2 bases; nucleotides not matched to a gene: 8. The CDR3 length is 16 residues. The CDR3 sequence: CASSPVTGGFNTEAFF. CDR3 nucleotides: TGTGCCAGCAGCCCGGTGACAGGGGGCTTTAACACTGAAGCTTTCTTT.

This clonotype was counted a few times. The chain links TRBV7-7 to TRBJ2-5; 12 bases are shared with TRBD2. Germline V gives CDR1 SSHAT, CDR2 FNYEAQ (reference sequence). Trimming at V came to 1 base and at J to 5 bases, leaving 5 bases not matched to a gene. This CDR3 is 16 amino acids long. CDR3 coding DNA: TGTGCCAGCAGCTTAGGACTAGCGGGAGTACGGGAGACCCAGTACTTC. Translation gives CASSLGLAGVRETQYF.

The genes are TRBV5-1 and TRBJ2-1, with 8 bases identical to TRBD2. Trimming took 0 bases from V and 1 from J; bases not matched to a gene: 9. CDR3 length: 18 residues. From germline, CDR1 is SGHRS and CDR2 YFSETQ. The CDR3 coding sequence is TGCGCCAGCAGCTTGGCTAGCGGGTCTGTGGGGTCCTACAATGAGCAGTTCTTC. Translation: CASSLASGSVGSYNEQFF. Drawing the rest from reference TRBV5-1 and TRBJ2-1, the complete variable domain is KAGVTQTPRYLIKTRGQQVTLSCSPISGHRSVSWYQQTPGQGLQFLFEYFSETQRNKGNFPGRFSGRQFSNSRSEMNVSTLELGDSALYLCASSLASGSVGSYNEQFFGPGTRLTVL.

This sequence joins TRBV5-1 and TRBJ2-5; 8 bases map to TRBD1. V was clipped by 4 bases and J by 2 bases; unmatched bases: 7. CDR1 is SGHRS and CDR2 is YFSETQ in the germline V gene. The CDR3 is made up of 15 amino acids. For the CDR3, the DNA is TGCGCCAGCAGCATCAGGACAGGGCCTCAAGAGACCCAGTACTTC. Translating it yields CASSIRTGPQETQYF.

The chain is built from TRBV24-1 and TRBJ2-1; 8 bases agree with TRBD2. There are 15 residues in the CDR3. V lost 11 bases, J lost 11 bases, and 19 bases stayed unmatched. CDR1 is KGHDR and CDR2 is SFDVKD in the germline V gene. Here the CDR3 DNA reads TGTGCCAGCAGCCCCCCGAGCGGGAGCAAGGTTAAGCAGTTCTTC. It specifies CASSPPSGSKVKQFF.

This rearrangement joins TRBV24-1 to TRBJ2-3; 8 bases match TRBD2. J was trimmed by 1 base and V by 1 base; bases with no gene match: 12. In germline, CDR1 is KGHDR, CDR2 SFDVKD. This CDR3 comprises 19 residues. The CDR3 is CATSDFHYTSGRGTDTQYF. The CDR3 DNA reads as TGTGCCACCAGTGATTTCCACTATACTAGCGGTAGAGGCACAGATACGCAGTATTTT.

There are a few counts of this clonotype. V gene TRBV12-3 or TRBV12-4 combines with J gene TRBJ1-6; TRBD1 matches at 7 bases. The CDR3 length is 12 residues. J was trimmed by 11 bases and V by 8 bases; bases with no gene match: 6. This chain's CDR3 is CASQGGATPLHF. CDR3 nucleotide sequence: TGTGCCAGCCAAGGGGGCGCGACACCCCTCCACTTT.

The chain joins TRBV7-7 to TRBJ2-5; a weak D match, TRBD2 (6 bases). The CDR3 totals 14 residues. V dropped 1 base and J dropped 1 base, with 7 bases sitting between them. The germline V gene has CDR1 SSHAT and CDR2 FNYEAQ (reference sequence). For the CDR3, the DNA is TGTGCCAGCAGCTTAGGGACTATCCAAGAGACCCAGTACTTC. Translated: CASSLGTIQETQYF.

This clonotype was seen a few times. The genes are TRBV10-3 and TRBJ2-1; the match to TRBD2 covers 14 bases. The CDR3 runs to 16 residues. Per germline, CDR1 ENHRY and CDR2 SYGVKD. V gave up 6 bases and J gave up 5 bases; unmatched junction bases: 6. DNA for the CDR3: TGTGCCATCAGCCCCTTGGGACTAGCGGGAGACAATGAGCAGTTCTTC. It translates to CAISPLGLAGDNEQFF.

Many counts were recorded for this clonotype. The CDR3 sequence: CASSQVLAGKGEQFF. The CDR3, as DNA: TGTGCCAGCAGCCAAGTTCTAGCGGGAAAGGGTGAGCAGTTCTTC. V gene TRBV14 combines with J gene TRBJ2-1, with 9 bases fitting TRBD2. The CDR3 has 15 amino acids. In germline, CDR1 is SGHDN, CDR2 FVKESK. J lost 9 bases, V lost 1 base, and 7 bases had no gene match.

The chain couples TRBV20-1 to TRBJ2-1; D is uncertain. This CDR3 is built from 12 residues. In germline, CDR1 is DFQATT, CDR2 SNEGSKA (reference sequence). Trimming pared 6 bases from V and 3 bases from J, leaving 9 bases between. CDR3 in amino acids: CSALTVYNEQFF. As DNA, the CDR3 is TGCAGTGCGCTGACGGTCTACAATGAGCAGTTCTTC.